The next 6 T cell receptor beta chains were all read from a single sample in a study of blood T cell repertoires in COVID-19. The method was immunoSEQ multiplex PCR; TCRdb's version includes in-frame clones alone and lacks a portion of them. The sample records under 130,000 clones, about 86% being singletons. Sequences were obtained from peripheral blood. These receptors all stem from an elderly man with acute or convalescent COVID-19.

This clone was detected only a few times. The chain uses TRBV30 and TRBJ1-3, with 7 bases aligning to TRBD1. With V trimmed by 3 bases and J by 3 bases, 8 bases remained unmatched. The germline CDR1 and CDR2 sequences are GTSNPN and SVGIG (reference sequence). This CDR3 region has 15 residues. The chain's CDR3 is CAWRPPRTGGNTIYF. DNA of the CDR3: TGTGCCTGGAGGCCTCCTCGGACAGGTGGAAACACCATATATTTT.

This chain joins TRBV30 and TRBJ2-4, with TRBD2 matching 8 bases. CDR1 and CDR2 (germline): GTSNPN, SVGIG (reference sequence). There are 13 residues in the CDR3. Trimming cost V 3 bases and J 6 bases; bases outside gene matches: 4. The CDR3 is CAWSGGAGNIQYF. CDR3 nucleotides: TGTGCCTGGAGCGGGGGGGCCGGAAACATTCAGTACTTC. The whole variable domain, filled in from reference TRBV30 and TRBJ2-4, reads SQTIHQWPATLVQPVGSPLSLECTVEGTSNPNLYWYRQAAGRGLQLLFYSVGIGQISSEVPQNLSASRPQDRQFILSSKKLLLSDSGFYLCAWSGGAGNIQYFGAGTRLSVL.

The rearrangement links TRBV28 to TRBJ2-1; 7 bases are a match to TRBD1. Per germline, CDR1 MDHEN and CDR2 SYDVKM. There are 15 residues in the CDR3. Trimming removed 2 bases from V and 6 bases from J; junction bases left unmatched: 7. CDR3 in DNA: TGTGCCAGCAGTTTAGGGACAGTGTTCGGCAATGAGCAGTTCTTC. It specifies CASSLGTVFGNEQFF.

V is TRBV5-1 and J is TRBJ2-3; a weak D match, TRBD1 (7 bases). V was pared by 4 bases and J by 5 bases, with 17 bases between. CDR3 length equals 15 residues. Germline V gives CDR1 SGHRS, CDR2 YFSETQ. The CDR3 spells CASSQSRGAGDTQYF. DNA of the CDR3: TGCGCCAGCAGCCAGTCCAGGGGGGCTGGAGATACGCAGTATTTT.

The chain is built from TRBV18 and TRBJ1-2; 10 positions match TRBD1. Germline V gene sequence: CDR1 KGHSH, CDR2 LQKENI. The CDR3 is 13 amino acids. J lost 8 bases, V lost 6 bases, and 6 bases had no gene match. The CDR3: CASSSDRGKGYTF. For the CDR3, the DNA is TGTGCCAGCTCTTCGGACAGGGGGAAAGGCTACACCTTC.

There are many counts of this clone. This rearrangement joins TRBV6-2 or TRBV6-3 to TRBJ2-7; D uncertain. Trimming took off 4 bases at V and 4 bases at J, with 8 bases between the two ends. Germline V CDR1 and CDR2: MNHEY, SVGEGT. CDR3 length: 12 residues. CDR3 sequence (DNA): TGTGCCAGCAGTTTGAGTGCTTACGAGCAGTACTTC. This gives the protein CASSLSAYEQYF.